This T cell receptor (beta chain) was retrieved from a study of shared clonotypes between healthy human individuals. Across the whole study: Per donor, three plates held CD4 naive cells, three held CD4 memory, two held CD8 naive and one held CD8 memory. Study-wide findings and caveats: A limitation of the genetic and exposure-history diversity represented arose from few donors. About 5% was the fraction of naive CD4 clonotypes found shared across a few donors.

Using immunoSEQ multiplex PCR, the repertoire was profiled, and TCRdb retains in-frame clones only, with some absent. Here the sample spans about 380,000 clones, 96% being singletons. All the donors were Caucasian adults who lived in Nashville, Tennessee. As to this clone: The antigen is not known.

V lost 6 bases, J lost 2 bases, and 14 bases lay in between. Looked up from germline, CDR1 is MDHEN and CDR2 is SYDVKM. CDR3 size: 14 residues. V gene TRBV28 combines with J gene TRBJ2-7, with D unresolved. This TCR was sampled from a man under 40 in good health. The sequenced sample consisted of memory CD8+ T cells sorted from blood. Specified subset: CD45RO+ cells pooled with CCR7-negative TemRA cells. The CDR3 region has the DNA TGTGCCAGCAGCCCTCCGATGTTAACCTACGAGCAGTACTTC. Its protein is CASSPPMLTYEQYF.